This T cell receptor (beta chain) derives from a study of blood T cell repertoires in COVID-19. In the study overall: Sites in the United States, Italy and Spain provided acute and convalescent COVID-19 samples. Nucleic acid was either cDNA or gDNA, and it came from T cells, B-cell-depleted T cells, or PBMCs.

This clone was seen once. The data were produced by immunoSEQ multiplex PCR, yet TCRdb's version contains in-frame clones alone and is incomplete. The sample lists under 25,000 clones; around 90% were seen once. Germline V gene sequence: CDR1 MNHEY, CDR2 SVGAGI. This CDR3 is 15 amino acids long. The J segment lost 4 bases and the V segment lost 7 bases, leaving 10 bases of the junction unmatched. The sample taken for sequencing was peripheral blood. This receptor was taken from a woman aged 70-85 years with active COVID-19. This chain joins TRBV6-5 and TRBJ2-5; TRBD2 agrees at 9 bases. Written as DNA, the CDR3 is TGTGCCAGCATCCCACCGGGACTAGCAGGAGAGACCCAGTACTTC. As protein: CASIPPGLAGETQYF.